The 9 T cell receptor beta chains presented below share a single source sample, sequenced in a study of cytotoxic CD8 clonotypes in ibrutinib-treated CLL. Data came from immunoSEQ multiplex PCR; TCRdb stores just in-frame clones and leaves some out. Of some 200,000 clones in the sample, just over 70% were seen once. The sequences come from PBMCs, collected after 12 months of ibrutinib treatment. The receptors shown here come from a human donor with chronic lymphocytic leukemia.

This chain uses TRBV29-1 with TRBJ1-1; the D is unclear. Germline V gene lookup returns CDR1 SQVTM and CDR2 ANQGSEA. Trimming pared 8 bases from V and 1 base from J, leaving 11 bases between. The CDR3 length is 12 residues. The CDR3 nucleotides read TGCAGCCCCCTAGGGCCGAACACTGAAGCTTTCTTT. Translation: CSPLGPNTEAFF.

This chain uses TRBV6-1 with TRBJ2-7; 7 nucleotides match TRBD2. Germline V gene lookup returns CDR1 MNHNS and CDR2 SASEGT. The CDR3 is 12 residues long. V lost 8 bases and J lost 3; bases outside the gene matches: 4. The CDR3 DNA sequence: TGTGCCAGCCGGTCTAGCGGCTACGAGCAGTACTTC. This encodes CASRSSGYEQYF.

V and J are TRBV7-2 and TRBJ2-4, with D hard to call. This CDR3 is built from 14 residues. Trimming shortened V by 5 bases and J by 0 bases, and 8 bases separated the two germline ends. Per the germline V gene, CDR1 is SGHTA and CDR2 is FQGNSA. In DNA form, the CDR3 reads TGTGCCAGCAGCCCCCAAGGAGCCAAAAACATTCAGTACTTC. This sequence encodes CASSPQGAKNIQYF.

The chain couples TRBV27 to TRBJ2-4; 13 nucleotides agree with TRBD2. The CDR3 is 17 amino acids. Germline loops: CDR1 MNHEY, CDR2 SMNVEV (reference sequence). V shed 6 bases and J 1 base; nucleotides not matched to a gene: 6. The CDR3 region has the DNA TGTGCCAGCAGGTTAGGGACTAGCGGGATGGCCAAAAACATTCAGTACTTC. Its protein product is CASRLGTSGMAKNIQYF.

The rearrangement links TRBV7-7 to TRBJ1-6, with no clear D. The CDR3 sequence is 13 residues long. V lost 8 bases and J 7 bases, leaving 12 bases between the germline ends. Germline lookup yields CDR1 SSHAT and CDR2 FNYEAQ (reference sequence). CDR3 nucleotides: TGTGCCAGCGGAAAAGCGGGGAATTCACCCCTCCACTTT. The encoded protein is CASGKAGNSPLHF. The full variable domain, with the rest looked up from reference TRBV7-7 and TRBJ1-6, is GAGVSQSPRYKVTKRGQDVTLRCDPISSHATLYWYQQALGQGPEFLTYFNYEAQPDKSGLPSDRFSAERPEGSISTLTIQRTEQRDSAMYRCASGKAGNSPLHFGNGTRLTVT.

The V gene is TRBV6-5, the J gene TRBJ1-2; the D gene is possibly TRBD1 (5 bases). CDR1 and CDR2 (germline): MNHEY, SVGAGI. With 2 bases removed from V and 4 bases from J, the gap between germline ends came to 14 bases. The CDR3 covers 15 residues. CDR3 protein: CASSYAWGGTYGYTF. In DNA form, the CDR3 reads TGTGCCAGCAGTTACGCATGGGGCGGTACCTATGGCTACACCTTC.

The chain is built from TRBV5-1 and TRBJ2-2; no firm D call. The V gene's germline CDR1 is SGHRS and CDR2 YFSETQ. The CDR3 length is 13 residues. Trimming stripped 0 bases from V and 3 bases from J, with 3 bases between. CDR3 sequence (DNA): TGCGCCAGCAGCTTGGACGACACCGGGGAGCTGTTTTTT. Protein product: CASSLDDTGELFF.

The chain carries TRBV5-1 and TRBJ2-7, with D perhaps given as TRBD1 or TRBD2 (6 bases each). In germline, CDR1 is SGHRS, CDR2 YFSETQ. V lost 5 bases to trimming and J lost 3 bases, with 18 bases between them. The CDR3 is 15 amino acids. CDR3 sequence (DNA): TGCGCCAGCAGTTACAGCATACAGGGAGGCTACGAGCAGTACTTC. Translated, it gives CASSYSIQGGYEQYF.

The chain uses TRBV29-1 and TRBJ2-5; no clear D gene. Germline CDR1 and CDR2: SQVTM and ANQGSEA. Trimming removed 2 bases at V and 6 bases at J, with 13 bases between. CDR3 length equals 13 residues. CDR3 DNA sequence: TGCAGCGTTGAACTTCTTTCCTCCCAGACCCAGTACTTC. Translating it yields CSVELLSSQTQYF. Full variable domain (missing parts from reference TRBV29-1 and TRBJ2-5): SAVISQKPSRDICQRGTSLTIQCQVDSQVTMMFWYRQQPGQSLTLIATANQGSEATYESGFVIDKFPISRPNLTFSTLTVSNMSPEDSSIYLCSVELLSSQTQYFGPGTRLLVL.